The clone carrying this T cell receptor (beta chain) came up many times. What it binds is not known. Here immunoSEQ multiplex PCR was the method, and the copy in TCRdb shows in-frame clones only, minus some. The data contain 65,000 to 100,000 clones, around 80% of them singletons. This entry belongs to a study of T cell responses to AZD1222 COVID-19 vaccine. Study details: Pooling covered second doses at about 4 or about 12 weeks. Study-wide findings and caveats: Seropositive AZD1222 recipients at baseline numbered only five or six. Clonal diversity may have been underestimated, and the donors were mostly white British, with more females than males. The repertoires were collected only after the peak T cell response.

The receptor was isolated from an adult in good health. The sample was peripheral blood, taken on day 0 of AZD1222 vaccination.

CDR3 DNA sequence: TGTGCCAGCAGTGAACTAGCGGGAGGTACAGATACGCAGTATTTT. Its protein is CASSELAGGTDTQYF. V usage is TRBV27 and J usage is TRBJ2-3, with 12 bases identical to TRBD2. Germline V lookup: CDR1 MNHEY, CDR2 SMNVEV (reference sequence). This CDR3 region has 15 residues. The V segment lost 5 bases and the J segment 3 bases; nucleotides outside the gene matches: 3.